The T cell receptor (delta chain) described here comes from a study of gamma-delta T cells after stem cell transplantation. TCRdb reran clone calling via CATT on the RT-PCR reads. The sample yields approximately 1,100 delta-chain clones, approximately 13% seen once. There are a few counts of this clone. After removal of 1 base from V and 3 bases from J, the junction contained 8 bases not matched to a gene. The CDR3 has 14 amino acids. The germline V gene encodes CDR1 TVYSNPD and CDR2 GDNSRS (reference sequence). The TCR was taken from a human donor. It is not recorded whose cells these are; they may come from a transplant donor. What was sequenced was gamma-delta T cells. The chain couples TRDV3 to TRDJ1, with 7 bases matching TRDD2. The CDR3, as DNA: TGTGCCTTTACCAAGGCCTTCCTGCCCGATAAACTCATCTTT. Translating it yields CAFTKAFLPDKLIF.